The clone carrying this T cell receptor (beta chain) showed up many times. No antigen is known for it. This entry belongs to a study of CD8 T cells in ankylosing spondylitis. CDR3 length: 17 residues. Trimming at V came to 0 bases and at J to 2 bases, leaving 4 bases not matched to a gene. Germline CDR1 reads KGHSH; CDR2 reads LQKENI. TCRdb re-called the 5' RACE reads through MiXCR, storing one row per CDR3 protein. The table has some 87,000 distinct CDR3 sequences, roughly 10% seen once; the top ten hold 4% to 5.5%. Points from the study as a whole: Clones linked to disease, bearing a CD8+ phenotype, were relatively rare in peripheral blood. Seemingly characteristic of ankylosing spondylitis blood was a TCR beta motif consisting of 7 or 8 highly homologous variants.

Sequencing used blood, either unsorted or a sorted T cell fraction (not recorded which). The sequence derives from a male donor with ankylosing spondylitis or in good health (not recorded which). The chain links TRBV18 to TRBJ2-6; TRBD1 matches 7 bases. This CDR3 is CASSPPDRLAGANVLTF. For the CDR3, the DNA is TGTGCCAGCTCACCACCGGACAGGTTGGCTGGGGCCAACGTCCTGACTTTC.